This T cell receptor (beta chain) was captured in a study of Tregs in tolerant kidney transplant recipients. General observations from the study: Biological reproducibility was not directly addressed in this study.

Using immunoSEQ multiplex PCR, the repertoire was profiled, and TCRdb retains in-frame clones only, with some absent. The sample holds fewer than 60,000 clones, about 90% seen once. Related graft donors supplied nonmyeloablative bone marrow transplants, and mixed chimerism was transient. V gave up 4 bases and J gave up 5 bases; unmatched junction bases: 8. The CDR3 has 15 amino acids. CDR1 and CDR2 (germline): SGDLS, YYNGEE. Concerning this clone: What it binds is unknown.

The clonotype was recovered from a human patient who received a combined kidney and bone marrow transplant. Some T cells may be the graft donor's. The rearrangement links TRBV9 to TRBJ2-1; 8 bases align to TRBD2. The sequenced sample was CD8+ T cells from blood (PBMCs), obtained 24 months after the transplant. The CDR3 coding sequence is TGTGCCAGCAGCAAGACTAGCGTGGAAGACAATGAGCAGTTCTTC. The encoded protein is CASSKTSVEDNEQFF.